The clone carrying this T cell receptor (beta chain) showed up just once. This CDR3 region has 14 residues. Germline V gene sequence: CDR1 SGHTA, CDR2 FQGNSA. V shed 1 base and J shed 8 bases, with 14 bases lying between them. This specimen comes from a study of T cell responses to AZD1222 COVID-19 vaccine. Profiling relied on immunoSEQ multiplex PCR, and the TCRdb table lists in-frame clones only, not all of them. Altogether about 150,000 clones are present, roughly 90% being singletons, with the ten largest covering around 3.3%. The V call is TRBV7-2, the J call TRBJ1-2, with D possibly matching TRBD1 (5 bases). The sequence derives from an adult who received the AZD1222 COVID-19 vaccine. Sequenced material: peripheral blood, taken 28 days after the second AZD1222 dose. CDR3 protein: CASSLGGTAEGYTF. The CDR3 region has the DNA TGTGCCAGCAGCTTAGGGGGGACGGCGGAAGGCTACACCTTC.